The 27 T cell receptor beta chains below all came from one sample that was sequenced in a study of shared clonotypes between healthy human individuals. Method: immunoSEQ multiplex PCR; TCRdb's copy keeps in-frame clones and lacks some. This sample has 450,000 to 550,000 clones; 79% occur once, and the top ten carry 13%. The sample consisted of PBMCs. The receptors were gathered from a woman aged 40 to 55 in good health. Some clones in this sample may be carry-over from other donors' samples.

The V and J genes are TRBV6-5 and TRBJ2-6, with D tentatively TRBD1 (6 bases). Germline assignment: CDR1 MNHEY and CDR2 SVGAGI. Trimming pared 5 bases from V and 3 bases from J, leaving 8 bases between. This CDR3 region has 14 residues. The CDR3 is CASSKDSGANVLTF. CDR3 sequence (DNA): TGTGCCAGCAGTAAGGACAGTGGGGCCAACGTCCTGACTTTC.

The CDR3 DNA reads as TGTGCCAGCAGCTTAGTAGATGGCTACACCTTC. This gives the protein CASSLVDGYTF. This chain uses TRBV7-2 with TRBJ1-2; the D is unclear. Per the germline V gene, CDR1 is SGHTA and CDR2 is FQGNSA. Trimming shortened V by 1 base and J by 6 bases, and 3 bases separated the two germline ends. This CDR3 has 11 amino acids. Looking up the rest from reference TRBV7-2 and TRBJ1-2 gives the full variable domain: GAGVSQSPSNKVTEKGKDVELRCDPISGHTALYWYRQSLGQGLEFLIYFQGNSAPDKSGLPSDRFSAERTGGSVSTLTIQRTQQEDSAVYLCASSLVDGYTFGSGTRLTVV.

The chain employs TRBV19 and TRBJ2-5; D remains unclear. Germline V CDR1 and CDR2: LNHDA, SQIVND (reference sequence). Trimming took off 1 base at V and 4 bases at J, with 16 bases between the two ends. This CDR3 contains 16 residues. In nucleotides, the CDR3 is TGTGCCAGTAGTATAGTAGGACCGCCAACTGCAGAGACCCAGTACTTC. It codes for CASSIVGPPTAETQYF. Complete variable domain (other parts from reference TRBV19 and TRBJ2-5): DGGITQSPKYLFRKEGQNVTLSCEQNLNHDAMYWYRQDPGQGLRLIYYSQIVNDFQKGDIAEGYSVSREKKESFPLTVTSAQKNPTAFYLCASSIVGPPTAETQYFGPGTRLLVL.

Comments on this clone: Other DNA sequences in the sample encode the same CDR3. The chain combines TRBV15 with TRBJ2-7; D is ambiguous. CDR1 is LNHNV and CDR2 is YYDKDF in the germline V gene (reference sequence). V lost 1 base to trimming and J lost 0 bases, with 10 bases between them. The CDR3 spans 15 residues. The CDR3 region has the DNA TGTGCCACCAGCAGAGGCCAAGGGTACTCCTACGAGCAGTACTTC. This codes for CATSRGQGYSYEQYF.

The J gene is TRBJ1-3, the V gene TRBV6-5, with a weak D call TRBD1 (5 bases). The V gene's germline CDR1 is MNHEY and CDR2 SVGAGI. The CDR3 spans 15 residues. The V end lost 0 bases, the J end lost 3 bases, and 9 bases lay between the germline ends. CDR3 in amino acids: CASSYSPGIGNTIYF. CDR3 nucleotide sequence: TGTGCCAGCAGTTACTCGCCAGGGATTGGAAACACCATATATTTT.

The chain has TRBV5-4 and TRBJ2-7; D not resolved. Trimming took off 0 bases at V and 3 bases at J, with 13 bases between the two ends. CDR3 length equals 15 residues. Germline V gives CDR1 SGHNT, CDR2 YYREEE (reference sequence). CDR3 sequence (DNA): TGTGCCAGCAGCTTGGGCAGGACCGGTGACTACGAGCAGTACTTC. Translated, it gives CASSLGRTGDYEQYF.

This rearrangement joins TRBV11-3 to TRBJ2-3; D not resolved. The germline V gene encodes CDR1 SGHNT and CDR2 YENEEA. The CDR3 runs 16 residues. The V end was cut by 1 base, the J end by 1 base, with 12 bases between. CDR3 sequence (DNA): TGTGCCAGCAGCTTAGGCGAGGCTAGGGGCACAGATACGCAGTATTTT. It specifies CASSLGEARGTDTQYF.

The gene calls are TRBV4-1 and TRBJ2-3; TRBD2 aligns across 12 bases. The V and J ends lost 7 bases and 4 bases, in that order; junction bases with no gene match: 15. Germline loops: CDR1 MGHRA, CDR2 YSYEKL. There are 18 residues in the CDR3. Here the CDR3 reads CASNPIAMTSGSSDTQYF. CDR3 bases: TGCGCCAGCAACCCAATTGCGATGACTAGCGGGAGTTCAGATACGCAGTATTTT.

Details on this clone: Other DNA sequences in this specimen translate into the identical CDR3. The V gene is TRBV18, the J gene TRBJ1-5; D remains unclear. With 6 bases removed from V and 2 bases from J, the gap between germline ends came to 11 bases. Germline assignment: CDR1 KGHSH and CDR2 LQKENI. The CDR3 extends over 14 amino acids. CDR3 bases: TGTGCCAGCTCGCCGGGAGGTGGCAATCAGCCCCAGCATTTT. Amino acid sequence: CASSPGGGNQPQHF.

The rearrangement uses TRBV30 and TRBJ2-5; tentative D call: TRBD2 (5 bases). V lost 0 bases and J lost 5, with 16 bases in between. CDR1 GTSNPN and CDR2 SVGIG come from the germline V gene (reference sequence). This CDR3 comprises 15 residues. DNA for the CDR3: TGTGCCTGGAGTGTTGGGGTTGGGCGGAGGGAGACCCAGTACTTC. Translated: CAWSVGVGRRETQYF.

V is TRBV6-6 and J is TRBJ2-1; 14 nucleotides line up with TRBD2. This CDR3 spans 14 amino acids. The ends lost 7 bases at V and 8 bases at J; junction bases unmatched: 4. Germline CDR1 and CDR2: MNHNY and SVGAGI (reference sequence). The CDR3 nucleotides are TGTGCCAGCACCCGACTAGCGGGAGGGGATGAGCAGTTCTTC. It yields the protein CASTRLAGGDEQFF.

CDR3 DNA: TGTGCCAGCAGCTTATTATACGCGCGAAGCACAGATACGCAGTATTTT. Its translation: CASSLLYARSTDTQYF. The V gene is TRBV7-2, the J gene TRBJ2-3; D not certain. The CDR3 length is 16 residues. Germline V gives CDR1 SGHTA, CDR2 FQGNSA. Trimming shortened V by 2 bases and J by 0 bases, and 12 bases separated the two germline ends.

Only a few counts were recorded for this clone. The same CDR3 is also encoded by other DNA sequences in this sample. The V call is TRBV5-4, the J call TRBJ1-5; maybe TRBD1 (6 bases). The CDR3 sequence is 14 residues long. V shed 0 bases and J shed 2 bases, with 6 bases lying between them. Germline values: CDR1 SGHNT, CDR2 YYREEE (reference sequence). The CDR3 bases are TGTGCCAGCAGCTTGGACAGGGGCAATCAGCCCCAGCATTTT. It specifies CASSLDRGNQPQHF.

The chain couples TRBV4-1 to TRBJ2-3; TRBD1 aligns across 8 bases. J was trimmed by 8 bases and V by 0 bases; bases with no gene match: 10. The CDR3 consists of 16 residues. CDR1 MGHRA and CDR2 YSYEKL come from the germline V gene. The CDR3, as DNA: TGCGCCAGCAGCCAAGAAGGCCAGGGGGCGCAAGTTACGCAGTATTTT. This translates into CASSQEGQGAQVTQYF.

This clone was seen a few times. This chain joins TRBV7-2 and TRBJ2-5; 9 nucleotides agree with TRBD2. The CDR3 is made up of 16 amino acids. Per germline, CDR1 SGHTA and CDR2 FQGNSA. V lost 5 bases and J lost 2; bases outside the gene matches: 9. DNA for the CDR3: TGTGCCAGCAGCGCGTATAGCGGGAGTCGTCAAGAGACCCAGTACTTC. Its protein is CASSAYSGSRQETQYF.

This clone was detected only a few times. The chain employs TRBV28 and TRBJ1-2; no clear D. Trimming cost V 8 bases and J 4 bases, with 23 bases left between them. CDR3 length: 16 residues. Germline V gene sequence: CDR1 MDHEN, CDR2 SYDVKM. The CDR3 sequence is CASCSPSGVGIYGYTF. The CDR3 coding sequence is TGTGCCAGCTGCTCCCCCTCTGGGGTCGGGATCTATGGCTACACCTTC.

The rearrangement joins TRBV6-5 to TRBJ1-1; tentative D call: TRBD1 (5 bases). Germline V CDR1 and CDR2: MNHEY, SVGAGI. V lost 7 bases and J lost 6, with 18 bases in between. This CDR3 is 14 amino acids long. CDR3: CASTIGRQGAEAFF. In nucleotides, the CDR3 is TGTGCCAGCACCATTGGGCGGCAGGGTGCTGAAGCTTTCTTT.

This chain connects TRBV5-1 to TRBJ2-1; 8 bases line up with TRBD2. Per the germline V gene, CDR1 is SGHRS and CDR2 is YFSETQ. The CDR3 is 15 amino acids. After removal of 6 bases from V and 7 bases from J, the junction contained 12 bases not matched to a gene. The CDR3 loop reads CASTRERLARNEQFF. The CDR3 nucleotides read TGCGCCAGCACAAGGGAACGACTAGCGAGGAATGAGCAGTTCTTC.

The V call is TRBV6-6, the J call TRBJ2-2, with a tentative D call TRBD2 (6 bases). Germline-derived CDR1 and CDR2 are MNHNY and SVGAGI (reference sequence). Deletions cut 6 bases from V and 5 bases from J, with 13 bases between. This CDR3 is built from 14 residues. CDR3 sequence: CASSLGLLTGELFF. Written as DNA, the CDR3 is TGTGCCAGCAGCCTGGGACTTCTTACCGGGGAGCTGTTTTTT.

This clone appeared a single time. The same CDR3 is also encoded by other DNA sequences in this sample. This chain links TRBV11-2 with TRBJ2-5; 7 bases match TRBD1. The germline V gene has CDR1 SGHAT and CDR2 FQNNGV. This CDR3 has 13 residues. V gave up 6 bases and J gave up 5 bases; unmatched junction bases: 6. Here the CDR3 reads CASRRGGGETQYF. For the CDR3, the DNA is TGTGCCAGCAGACGAGGGGGCGGTGAGACCCAGTACTTC. The variable domain in full, with the rest retrieved from reference TRBV11-2 and TRBJ2-5, is EAGVAQSPRYKIIEKRQSVAFWCNPISGHATLYWYQQILGQGPKLLIQFQNNGVVDDSQLPKDRFSAERLKGVDSTLKIQPAKLEDSAVYLCASRRGGGETQYFGPGTRLLVL.

J is TRBJ2-7 and V is TRBV27; D remains ambiguous. Trimming removed 4 bases at V and 0 bases at J, with 13 bases between. The V gene's germline CDR1 is MNHEY and CDR2 SMNVEV (reference sequence). The CDR3 is made up of 15 amino acids. DNA for the CDR3: TGTGCCAGCAGTTCCCCACCGGGTTTCTCCTACGAGCAGTACTTC. This codes for CASSSPPGFSYEQYF.

The V call is TRBV19, the J call TRBJ2-6; 7 bases are shared with TRBD1. The CDR3 runs to 13 residues. Unmatched junction bases numbered 4, after V lost 11 bases and J lost 3 bases. CDR1 is LNHDA and CDR2 is SQIVND in the germline V gene (reference sequence). The CDR3 reads CAVTGDGANVLTF. The CDR3 region has the DNA TGTGCCGTAACAGGGGATGGGGCCAACGTCCTGACTTTC.

V is TRBV7-2 and J is TRBJ2-2, with 9 bases fitting TRBD1. The CDR3 runs 15 residues. Germline trimming cut 4 bases from V and 7 bases from J; bases unmatched to any gene: 7. The germline V gene has CDR1 SGHTA and CDR2 FQGNSA. CDR3 nucleotide sequence: TGTGCCAGCAGCTCCGGGACAGGGATATTCGGGGAGCTGTTTTTT. Protein: CASSSGTGIFGELFF.

The chain uses TRBV4-1 and TRBJ2-5; D perhaps matches TRBD1 (6 bases). This CDR3 is built from 15 residues. Trimming took off 1 base at V and 5 bases at J, with 14 bases between the two ends. Germline CDR1 MGHRA, CDR2 YSYEKL. The CDR3, as DNA: TGCGCCAGCAGCCAAGTGAGGCAGGGGTTGGAGACCCAGTACTTC. It encodes CASSQVRQGLETQYF.

The chain links TRBV7-2 to TRBJ2-1, with no clear D. V dropped 3 bases and J dropped 9 bases, with 12 bases sitting between them. The germline V gene encodes CDR1 SGHTA and CDR2 FQGNSA. This CDR3 comprises 13 residues. This chain's CDR3 is CASSFWVDGEQFF. CDR3 DNA sequence: TGTGCCAGCAGCTTTTGGGTAGACGGTGAGCAGTTCTTC.

The rearrangement joins TRBV21-1 to TRBJ1-2; TRBD1, as called in the table, went unchecked against the DNA. TRBV21-1 corresponds to a pseudogene. CDR3 length: 13 amino acids. The CDR3 coding sequence is TGTGCCAGCAGCAGTGGCCTTAACTATGGCTACACCTTC. Amino acid sequence: CASSSGLNYGYTF.

This clone was detected only once. The chain links TRBV18 to TRBJ2-2; 8 bases map to TRBD1. This CDR3 region has 15 residues. Germline CDR1 and CDR2: KGHSH and LQKENI. V lost 3 bases, J lost 5 bases, and 5 bases stayed unmatched. CDR3 DNA: TGTGCCAGCTCACCTTGGACAGGGATGACCGGGGAGCTGTTTTTT. It yields the protein CASSPWTGMTGELFF.